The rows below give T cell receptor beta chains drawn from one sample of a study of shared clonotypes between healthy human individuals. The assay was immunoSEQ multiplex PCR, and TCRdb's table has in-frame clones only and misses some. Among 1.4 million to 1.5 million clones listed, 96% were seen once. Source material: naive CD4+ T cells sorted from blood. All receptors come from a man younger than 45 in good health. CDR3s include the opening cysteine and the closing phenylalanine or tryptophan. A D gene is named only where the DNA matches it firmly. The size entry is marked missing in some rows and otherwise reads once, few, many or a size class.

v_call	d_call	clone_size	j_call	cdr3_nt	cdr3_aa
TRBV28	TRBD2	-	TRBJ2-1	TGTGCCAGTTCCGGGGTAGCGGGAGGGCCGGGAAATGAGCAGTTCTTC	CASSGVAGGPGNEQFF
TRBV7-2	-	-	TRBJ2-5	TGTGCCAGCAGCTTAGACCTTCCTATCGAGACCCAGTACTTC	CASSLDLPIETQYF
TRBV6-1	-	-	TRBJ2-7	TGTGCCAGCAGTAAAATCAAGCAGTACTTC	CASSKIKQYF
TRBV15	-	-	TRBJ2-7	TGTGCCACCAGCAGAGAGCAGGGGTTCTACGAGCAGTACTTC	CATSREQGFYEQYF
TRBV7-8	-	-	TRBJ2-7	TGTGCCAGCAGCCGAGAGAGGGGCCACGAGCAGTACTTC	CASSRERGHEQYF
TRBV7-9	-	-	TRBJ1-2	TGTGCCAGCAGCTTAGATGGCGGAACCTATGGCTACACCTTC	CASSLDGGTYGYTF
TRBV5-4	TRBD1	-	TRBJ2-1	TGTGCCAGCAGCCCGAACTCGGGACAGGGTTACAATGAGCAGTTCTTC	CASSPNSGQGYNEQFF
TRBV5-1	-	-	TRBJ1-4	TGCGCCAGCAGCTTGAGGGGCACTAATGAAAAACTGTTTTTT	CASSLRGTNEKLFF
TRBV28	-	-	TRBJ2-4	TGTGCCAGCAGCCCCTTCGGACTGACTTTAAAAAACATTCAGTACTTC	CASSPFGLTLKNIQYF
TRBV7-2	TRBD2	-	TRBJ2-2	TGTGCCAGCATCCCACGACTAGCGGGAGCAAACGGGGAGCTGTTTTTT	CASIPRLAGANGELFF
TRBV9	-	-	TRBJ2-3	TGTGCCAGCAGCGGCGGGGCCCGTAATACGCAGTATTTT	CASSGGARNTQYF
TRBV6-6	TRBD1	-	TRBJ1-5	TGTGCCAGCAGTTTCGGACAGGGAGTTGAGCCCCAGCATTTT	CASSFGQGVEPQHF
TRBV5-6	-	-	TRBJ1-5	TGTGCCAGCAGCTTTTTATTCGACAATCAGCCCCAGCATTTT	CASSFLFDNQPQHF
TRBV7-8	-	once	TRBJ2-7	TGTGCCAGCAGCTTAGCGGGGGGTCCCTACGAGCAGTACTTC	CASSLAGGPYEQYF
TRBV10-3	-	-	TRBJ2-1	TGTGCCATCAAACCTTCTGGGGTCGGGGGTAATGAGCAGTTCTTC	CAIKPSGVGGNEQFF
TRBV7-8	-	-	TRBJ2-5	TGTGCCAGCAGCTTAGTCGCCGGGACCGTCTTCGAGACCCAGTACTTC	CASSLVAGTVFETQYF
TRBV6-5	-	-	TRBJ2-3	TGTGCCAGCAGCAGACTGACTAGCACAGATACGCAGTATTTT	CASSRLTSTDTQYF
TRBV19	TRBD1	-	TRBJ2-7	TGTGCCAGTAGTATCCAGGGGGCTGGGGAGCAGTACTTC	CASSIQGAGEQYF
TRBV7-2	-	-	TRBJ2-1	TGTGCCAGCTTGCGGACCTCCTACAATGAGCAGTTCTTC	CASLRTSYNEQFF
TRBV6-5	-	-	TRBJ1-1	TGTGCCAGCAGGAACGGCCTGATGAACACTGAAGCTTTCTTT	CASRNGLMNTEAFF
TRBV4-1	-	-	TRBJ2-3	TGCGCCAGCAGCCCCGGACAACCCTTGGCAGATACGCAGTATTTT	CASSPGQPLADTQYF
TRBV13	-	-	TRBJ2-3	TGTGCCAGCAGCCCCCCCGGGGTTGATACGCAGTATTTT	CASSPPGVDTQYF
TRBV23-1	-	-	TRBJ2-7	TGCGCCAGCACACCCCTAAGGTTCTACGAGCAGTACTTC	CASTPLRFYEQYF
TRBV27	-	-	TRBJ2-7	TGTGCCAGCAGTCTGCTCGACAGAATCTACGAGCAGTACTTC	CASSLLDRIYEQYF
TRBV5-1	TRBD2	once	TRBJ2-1	TGCGCCAGCAGAGCTAGCGGAGGCAATGAGCAGTTCTTC	CASRASGGNEQFF
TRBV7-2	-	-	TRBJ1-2	TGTGCCAGCAGCTTAGGGGGGCCTAACTATGGCTACACCTTC	CASSLGGPNYGYTF
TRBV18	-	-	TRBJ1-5	TGTGCCAGCTCACAGGACCGCGATAGCAATCAGCCCCAGCATTTT	CASSQDRDSNQPQHF
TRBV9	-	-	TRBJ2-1	TGTGCCAGCAGCGTTACAGGGAACTCCTACAATGAGCAGTTCTTC	CASSVTGNSYNEQFF
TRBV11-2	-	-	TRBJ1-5	TGTGCCAGCAGCCCAGGACTGGCGCCCCAGCATTTT	CASSPGLAPQHF
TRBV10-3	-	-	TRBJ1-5	TGTGCCATCAGTGGGACAGCTGATCAGCCCCAGCATTTT	CAISGTADQPQHF
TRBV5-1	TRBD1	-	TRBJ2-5	TGCGCCAGCAGCTTGGACCCGGCTGGGACAGGGGGCCAAGAGACCCAGTACTTC	CASSLDPAGTGGQETQYF
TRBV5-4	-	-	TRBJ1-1	TGTGCCAGCAGCTTGGAGAGTGCAGCGAATGAAGCTTTCTTT	CASSLESAANEAFF
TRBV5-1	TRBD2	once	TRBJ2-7	TGCGCCAGCAGCATGGTCCTGCGGGAGGAGCAGTACTTC	CASSMVLREEQYF
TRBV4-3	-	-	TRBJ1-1	TGCGCCAGCAGCCAGGATTTTGAAGCTTTCTTT	CASSQDFEAFF
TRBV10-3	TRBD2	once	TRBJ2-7	TGTGCCATCAGTTTGGCGGGGACTAACGAGCAGTACTTC	CAISLAGTNEQYF
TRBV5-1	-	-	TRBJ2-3	TGCGCCAGCAGCCCTCCAGCGGGTAGGGGCACAGATACGCAGTATTTT	CASSPPAGRGTDTQYF